This TCR beta chain originates from a study of T cell repertoires in cytomegalovirus infection. The CDR3 sequence is 16 residues long. Germline loops: CDR1 SGHTA, CDR2 FQGNSA. The ends lost 3 bases at V and 6 bases at J; junction bases unmatched: 6. This clonotype appeared many times. Its antigen is unidentified. TCRdb re-analysed the reads in MiXCR, keeping a single row per CDR3 protein. The sample carries about 68,000 distinct CDR3 sequences, approximately 22% recorded once. Material: PBMCs, sequenced either directly or after in vitro stimulation (not recorded which). V usage is TRBV7-2 and J usage is TRBJ2-4; 12 bases agree with TRBD2. This sequence originates from a human donor in good health (CMV status not recorded). Some clones in this sample may be carry-over from other donors' samples. CDR3 loop: CASSFLAGGPSNIQYF. The CDR3 nucleotides read TGTGCCAGCAGCTTTCTAGCGGGAGGGCCCTCAAACATTCAGTACTTC.